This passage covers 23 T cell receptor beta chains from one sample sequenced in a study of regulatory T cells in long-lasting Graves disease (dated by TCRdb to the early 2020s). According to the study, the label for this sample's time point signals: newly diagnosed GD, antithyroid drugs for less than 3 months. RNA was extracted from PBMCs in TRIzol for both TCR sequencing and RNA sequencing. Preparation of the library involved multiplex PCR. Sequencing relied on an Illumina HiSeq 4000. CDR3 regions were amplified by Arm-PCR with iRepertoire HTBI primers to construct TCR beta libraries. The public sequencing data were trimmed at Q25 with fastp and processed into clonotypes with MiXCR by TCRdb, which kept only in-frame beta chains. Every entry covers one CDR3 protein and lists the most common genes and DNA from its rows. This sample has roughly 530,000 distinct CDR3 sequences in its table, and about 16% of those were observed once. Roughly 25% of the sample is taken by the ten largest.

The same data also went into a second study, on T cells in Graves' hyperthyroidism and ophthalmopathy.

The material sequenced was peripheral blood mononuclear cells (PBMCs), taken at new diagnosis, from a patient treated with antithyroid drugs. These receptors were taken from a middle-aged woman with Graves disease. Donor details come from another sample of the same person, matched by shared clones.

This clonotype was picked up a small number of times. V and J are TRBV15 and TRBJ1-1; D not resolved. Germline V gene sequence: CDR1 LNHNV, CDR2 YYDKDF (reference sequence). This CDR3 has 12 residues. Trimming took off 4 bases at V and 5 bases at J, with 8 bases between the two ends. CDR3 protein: CATSNQGTEAFF. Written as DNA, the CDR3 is TGTGCCACCAGCAACCAAGGGACTGAAGCTTTCTTT. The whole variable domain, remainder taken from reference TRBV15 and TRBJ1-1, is DAMVIQNPRYQVTQFGKPVTLSCSQTLNHNVMYWYQQKSSQAPKLLFHYYDKDFNNEADTPDNFQSRRPNTSFCFLDIRSPGLGDTAMYLCATSNQGTEAFFGQGTRLTVV.

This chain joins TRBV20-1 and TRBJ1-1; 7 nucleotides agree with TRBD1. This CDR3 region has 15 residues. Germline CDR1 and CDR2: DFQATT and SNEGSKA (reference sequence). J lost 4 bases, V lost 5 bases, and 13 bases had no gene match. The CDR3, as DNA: TGCAGTGCTCCCACCCCCCGGACAGGAGGCACTGAAGCTTTCTTT. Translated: CSAPTPRTGGTEAFF.

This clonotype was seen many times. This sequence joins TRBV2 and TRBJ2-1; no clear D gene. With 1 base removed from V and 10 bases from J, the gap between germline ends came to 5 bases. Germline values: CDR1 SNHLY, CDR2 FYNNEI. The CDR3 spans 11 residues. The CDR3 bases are TGTGCCAGCAGTGAAGGCAGGGAGCAGTTCTTC. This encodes CASSEGREQFF.

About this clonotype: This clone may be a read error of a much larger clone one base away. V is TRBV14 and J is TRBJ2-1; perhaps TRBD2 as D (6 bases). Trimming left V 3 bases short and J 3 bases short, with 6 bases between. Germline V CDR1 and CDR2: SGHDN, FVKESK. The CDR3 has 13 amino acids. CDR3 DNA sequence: TGTGCCAGCAGCCACGGGGGCTACAATGAGCAGTTCTTC. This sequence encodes CASSHGGYNEQFF.

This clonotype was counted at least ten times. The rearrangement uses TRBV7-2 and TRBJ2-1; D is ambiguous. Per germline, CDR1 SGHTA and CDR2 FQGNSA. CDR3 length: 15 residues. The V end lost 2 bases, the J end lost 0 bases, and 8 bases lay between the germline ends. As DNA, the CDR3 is TGTGCCAGCAGCTTATCACAGAGCTCCTACAATGAGCAGTTCTTC. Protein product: CASSLSQSSYNEQFF.

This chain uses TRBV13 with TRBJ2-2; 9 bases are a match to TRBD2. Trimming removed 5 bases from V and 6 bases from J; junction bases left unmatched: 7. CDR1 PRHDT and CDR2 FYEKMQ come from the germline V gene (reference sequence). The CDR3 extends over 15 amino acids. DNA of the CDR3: TGTGCCAGCAGCCCCCGAGGGACTAGCCCCGGGGAGCTGTTTTTT. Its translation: CASSPRGTSPGELFF. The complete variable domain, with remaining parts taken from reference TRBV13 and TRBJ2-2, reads AAGVIQSPRHLIKEKRETATLKCYPIPRHDTVYWYQQGPGQDPQFLISFYEKMQSDKGSIPDRFSAQQFSDYHSELNMSSLELGDSALYFCASSPRGTSPGELFFGEGSRLTVL.

As DNA, the CDR3 is TGTGCCAGTAGTATTGGGGGACCCTCTGGGGCCAACGTCCTGACTTTC. It codes for CASSIGGPSGANVLTF. The V and J genes are TRBV19 and TRBJ2-6; D possibly matches TRBD1 or TRBD2 (5 bases each). Trimming took 3 bases from V and 0 from J, leaving 9 bases between them. The CDR3 covers 16 residues. Germline V lookup: CDR1 LNHDA, CDR2 SQIVND (reference sequence).

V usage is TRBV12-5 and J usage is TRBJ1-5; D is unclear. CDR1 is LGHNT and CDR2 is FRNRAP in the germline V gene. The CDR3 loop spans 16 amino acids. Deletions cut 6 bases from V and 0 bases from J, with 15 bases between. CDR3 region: CASGLRTIHSNQPQHF. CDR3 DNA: TGTGCTAGTGGGCTAAGGACGATCCATAGCAATCAGCCCCAGCATTTT.

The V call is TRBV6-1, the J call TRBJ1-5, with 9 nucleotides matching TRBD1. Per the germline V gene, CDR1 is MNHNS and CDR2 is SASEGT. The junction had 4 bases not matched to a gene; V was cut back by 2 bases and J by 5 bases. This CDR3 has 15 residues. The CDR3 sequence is CASSEPGQGYQPQHF. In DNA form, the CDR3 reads TGTGCCAGCAGTGAACCGGGACAGGGATATCAGCCCCAGCATTTT.

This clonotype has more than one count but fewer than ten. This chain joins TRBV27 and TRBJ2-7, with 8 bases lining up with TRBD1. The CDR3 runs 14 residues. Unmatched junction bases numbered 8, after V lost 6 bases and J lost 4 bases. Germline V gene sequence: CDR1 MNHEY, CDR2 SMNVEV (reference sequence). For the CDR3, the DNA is TGTGCCAGCAGCCTAGGGGGACAGGCATACGAGCAGTACTTC. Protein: CASSLGGQAYEQYF.

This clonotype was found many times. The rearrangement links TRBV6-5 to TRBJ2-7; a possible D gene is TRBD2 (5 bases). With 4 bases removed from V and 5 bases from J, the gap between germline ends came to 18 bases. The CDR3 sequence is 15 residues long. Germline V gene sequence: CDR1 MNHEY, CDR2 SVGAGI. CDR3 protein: CASSLIGEKDHEQYF. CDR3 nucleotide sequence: TGTGCCAGCAGTTTAATTGGGGAGAAGGACCACGAGCAGTACTTC.

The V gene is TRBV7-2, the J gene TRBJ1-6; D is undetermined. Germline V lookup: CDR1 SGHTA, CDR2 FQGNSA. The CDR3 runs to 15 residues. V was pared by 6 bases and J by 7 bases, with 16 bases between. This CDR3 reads CASRSRTESNSPLHF. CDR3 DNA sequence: TGTGCCAGCAGATCCCGGACCGAGTCCAATTCACCCCTCCACTTT.

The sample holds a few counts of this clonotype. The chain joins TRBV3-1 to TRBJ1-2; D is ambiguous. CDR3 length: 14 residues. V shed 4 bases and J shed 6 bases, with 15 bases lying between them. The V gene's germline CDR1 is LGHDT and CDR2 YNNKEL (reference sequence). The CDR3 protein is CASSPPGEADGYTF. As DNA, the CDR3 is TGTGCCAGCAGCCCCCCTGGGGAGGCAGATGGCTACACCTTC. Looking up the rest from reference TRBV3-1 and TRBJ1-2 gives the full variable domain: DTAVSQTPKYLVTQMGNDKSIKCEQNLGHDTMYWYKQDSKKFLKIMFSYNNKELIINETVPNRFSPKSPDKAHLNLHINSLELGDSAVYFCASSPPGEADGYTFGSGTRLTVV.

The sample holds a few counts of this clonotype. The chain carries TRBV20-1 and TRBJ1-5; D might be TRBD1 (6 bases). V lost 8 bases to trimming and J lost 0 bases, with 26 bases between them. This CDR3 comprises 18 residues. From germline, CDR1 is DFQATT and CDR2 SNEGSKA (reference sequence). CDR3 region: CSLAGAGPMINSNQPQHF. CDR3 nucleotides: TGCAGTCTCGCGGGGGCGGGACCGATGATCAATAGCAATCAGCCCCAGCATTTT.

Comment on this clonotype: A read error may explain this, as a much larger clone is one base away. The CDR3 DNA follows: TGTGCCAGCAGTTTGGGCCCCGGACAGGCCTATGGCCACACCTTC. Its translation is CASSLGPGQAYGHTF. V and J are TRBV28 and TRBJ1-2, with 7 bases aligning to TRBD1. There are 15 residues in the CDR3. Germline-derived CDR1 and CDR2 are MDHEN and SYDVKM.

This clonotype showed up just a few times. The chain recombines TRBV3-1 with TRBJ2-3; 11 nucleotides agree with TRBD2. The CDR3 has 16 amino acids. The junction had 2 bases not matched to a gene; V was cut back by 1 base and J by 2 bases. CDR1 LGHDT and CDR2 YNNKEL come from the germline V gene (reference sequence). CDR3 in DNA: TGTGCCAGCAGCCAAGTAGCGGGGGGGACCACAGATACGCAGTATTTT. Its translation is CASSQVAGGTTDTQYF.

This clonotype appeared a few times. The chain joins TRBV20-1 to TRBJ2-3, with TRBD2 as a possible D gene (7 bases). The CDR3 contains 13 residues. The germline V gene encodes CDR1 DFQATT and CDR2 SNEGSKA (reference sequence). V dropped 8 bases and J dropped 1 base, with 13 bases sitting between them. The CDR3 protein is CSYPGGRTDTQYF. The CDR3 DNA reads TGCAGTTATCCCGGGGGGCGCACAGATACGCAGTATTTT.

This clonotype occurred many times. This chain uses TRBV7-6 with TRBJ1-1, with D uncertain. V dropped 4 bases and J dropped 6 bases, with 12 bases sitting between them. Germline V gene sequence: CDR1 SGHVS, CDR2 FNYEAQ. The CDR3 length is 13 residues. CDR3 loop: CASSYVGSAEAFF. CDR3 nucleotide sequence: TGTGCCAGCAGCTATGTCGGGTCCGCTGAAGCTTTCTTT.

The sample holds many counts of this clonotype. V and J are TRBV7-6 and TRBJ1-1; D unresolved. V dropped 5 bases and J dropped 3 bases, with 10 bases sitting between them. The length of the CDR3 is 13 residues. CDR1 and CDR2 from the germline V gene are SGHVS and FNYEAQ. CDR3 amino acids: CASSPGVHTEAFF. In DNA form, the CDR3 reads TGTGCCAGCAGCCCTGGTGTGCACACTGAAGCTTTCTTT.

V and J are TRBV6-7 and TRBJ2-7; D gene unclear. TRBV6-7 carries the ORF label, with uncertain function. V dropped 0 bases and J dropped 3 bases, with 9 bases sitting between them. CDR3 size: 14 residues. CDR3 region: CASSYSIGFYEQYF. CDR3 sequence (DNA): TGTGCCAGCAGTTACTCGATAGGGTTCTACGAGCAGTACTTC.

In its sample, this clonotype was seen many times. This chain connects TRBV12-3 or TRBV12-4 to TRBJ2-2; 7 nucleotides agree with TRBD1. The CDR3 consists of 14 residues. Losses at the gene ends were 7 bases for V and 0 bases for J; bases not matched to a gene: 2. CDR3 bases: TGTGCCAGCACGACAGGGTCGAACACCGGGGAGCTGTTTTTT. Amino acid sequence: CASTTGSNTGELFF.

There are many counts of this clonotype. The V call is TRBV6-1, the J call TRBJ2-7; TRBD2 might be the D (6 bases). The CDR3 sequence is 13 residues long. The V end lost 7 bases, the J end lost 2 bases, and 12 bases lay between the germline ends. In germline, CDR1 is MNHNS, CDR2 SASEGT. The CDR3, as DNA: TGTGCCAGCATTTTGCGGGATCCCTACGAGCAGTACTTC. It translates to CASILRDPYEQYF.

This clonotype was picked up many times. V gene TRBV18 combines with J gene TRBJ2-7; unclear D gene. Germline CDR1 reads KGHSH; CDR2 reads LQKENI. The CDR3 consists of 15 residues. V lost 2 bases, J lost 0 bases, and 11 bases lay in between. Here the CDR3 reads CASSPSRALSYEQYF. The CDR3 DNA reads TGTGCCAGCTCACCATCAAGGGCCCTCTCCTACGAGCAGTACTTC.